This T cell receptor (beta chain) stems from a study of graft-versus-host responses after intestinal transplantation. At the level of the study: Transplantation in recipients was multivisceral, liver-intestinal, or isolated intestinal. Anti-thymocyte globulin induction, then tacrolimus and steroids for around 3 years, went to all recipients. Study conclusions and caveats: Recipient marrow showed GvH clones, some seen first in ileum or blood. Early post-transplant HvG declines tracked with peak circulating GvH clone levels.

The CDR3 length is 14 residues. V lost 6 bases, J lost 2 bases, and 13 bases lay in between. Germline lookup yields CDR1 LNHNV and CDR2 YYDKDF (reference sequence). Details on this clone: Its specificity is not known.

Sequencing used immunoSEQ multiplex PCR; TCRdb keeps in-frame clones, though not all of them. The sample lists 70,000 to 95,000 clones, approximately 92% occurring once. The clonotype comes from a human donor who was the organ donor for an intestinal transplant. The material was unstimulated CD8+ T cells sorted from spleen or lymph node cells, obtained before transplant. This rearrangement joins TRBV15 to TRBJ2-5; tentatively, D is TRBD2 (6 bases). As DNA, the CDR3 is TGTGCCACCAGTTGGCGGGCGGGACAAGAGACCCAGTACTTC. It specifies CATSWRAGQETQYF.